This TCR beta chain was captured by sequencing in a study of blood T cell repertoires in COVID-19. Study-level background: T cells, B-cell-depleted T cells, or PBMCs supplied cDNA or gDNA.

TCRdb's copy holds only in-frame clones and misses some; the assay was immunoSEQ multiplex PCR. The repertoire holds around 250,000 clones, with more than 70% as singletons. Sequencing input: PBMCs or T cells enriched from blood (not recorded which). This clonotype was sampled from a woman between 50 and 59 years old who had recovered from COVID-19.

The CDR3 is CASSSTGNGYTF. The CDR3 coding sequence is TGTGCCAGCAGCTCGACAGGGAATGGCTACACCTTC. This chain links TRBV7-9 with TRBJ1-2; 7 positions agree with TRBD1. The CDR3 extends over 12 amino acids. CDR1 SEHNR and CDR2 FQNEAQ come from the germline V gene (reference sequence). The junction had 2 bases not matched to a gene; V was cut back by 4 bases and J by 6 bases.